These 10 T cell receptor beta chains were sequenced from one sample in a study of CD8 T cell repertoires and HIV-1 epitope variants. No antigen is known for these receptors. Generated by immunoSEQ multiplex PCR, the TCRdb table keeps only in-frame clones and is missing some. The sample consists of around 3,000 clones, about 69% of them appearing once. Sequenced sample: cultured CD8+ T cells derived from PBMCs. Receptor source: a male donor with HIV.

The chain employs TRBV4-1 and TRBJ2-2; 9 bases are a match to TRBD1. J gave up 6 bases and V 4 bases, and 6 bases lay outside the gene matches. CDR1 and CDR2 from the germline V gene are MGHRA and YSYEKL. This CDR3 contains 15 residues. The CDR3 loop reads CASSLVQGASGELFF. The CDR3 nucleotides read TGCGCCAGCAGCCTTGTACAGGGGGCGTCCGGGGAGCTGTTTTTT.

The chain is built from TRBV6-5 and TRBJ2-2, with TRBD1 matching 10 bases. V lost 4 bases to trimming and J lost 7 bases; unmatched junction nucleotides: 6. This CDR3 has 15 amino acids. CDR1 and CDR2 from the germline V gene are MNHEY and SVGAGI. The DNA for the CDR3 is TGTGCCAGCAGTTTGACAGGGGGCAGGAGCGGGGAGCTGTTTTTT. Translating gives CASSLTGGRSGELFF.

This clone turned up a few times. V is TRBV5-4 and J is TRBJ2-2, with TRBD2 as a possible D gene (5 bases). The germline CDR1 and CDR2 sequences are SGHNT and YYREEE (reference sequence). The germline V and J ends were trimmed by 0 bases and 5 bases, with 8 bases remaining between them. CDR3 length: 14 residues. As DNA, the CDR3 is TGTGCCAGCAGCTTGGCCACGGGGACCGGGGAGCTGTTTTTT. Translating it yields CASSLATGTGELFF. Full variable domain (missing parts from reference TRBV5-4 and TRBJ2-2): ETGVTQSPTHLIKTRGQQVTLRCSSQSGHNTVSWYQQALGQGPQFIFQYYREEENGRGNFPPRFSGLQFPNYSSELNVNALELDDSALYLCASSLATGTGELFFGEGSRLTVL.

V is TRBV5-1 and J is TRBJ2-7; possibly TRBD1 or TRBD2 for D (5 bases each). The V gene lost 4 bases and the J gene lost 3 bases, with 11 bases spanning the gap. The CDR3 is made up of 13 amino acids. Germline lookup yields CDR1 SGHRS and CDR2 YFSETQ. The CDR3 DNA reads TGCGCCAGCAGCCCATGGGACGGCTACGAGCAGTACTTC. It yields the protein CASSPWDGYEQYF.

Concerning this clone itself: Its ends do not fully match the called genes, so a read error is possible. The chain combines TRBV7-7 with TRBJ2-1; 7 bases are shared with TRBD1. Germline V gene lookup returns CDR1 SSHAT and CDR2 FNYEAQ (reference sequence). The CDR3 sequence is 15 residues long. The DNA of the CDR3 is TGTGCTAGCAGCCCGGGACAGCTCTCCTACAATGAGCAGTTCTTC. Translated: CASSPGQLSYNEQFF.

The rearrangement joins TRBV7-3 to TRBJ2-3; 10 bases line up with TRBD2. There are 15 residues in the CDR3. Germline-derived CDR1 and CDR2 are SGHTA and FQGTGA. With 2 bases clipped from V and 5 bases from J, the junction kept 4 bases outside the gene matches. The CDR3: CASSLGTSVEDTQYF. CDR3 DNA sequence: TGTGCCAGCAGCTTAGGGACTAGCGTGGAAGATACGCAGTATTTT.

J is TRBJ2-7 and V is TRBV28; D not certain. Trimming removed 4 bases from V and 0 bases from J, with 4 bases in between. The CDR3 sequence is 12 residues long. Germline V gives CDR1 MDHEN, CDR2 SYDVKM. The CDR3 reads CASSSDSYEQYF. The CDR3 coding sequence is TGTGCCAGCAGTTCAGACTCCTACGAGCAGTACTTC.

The V and J genes are TRBV10-3 and TRBJ1-3, with D perhaps matching TRBD1 (6 bases). The CDR3 contains 15 residues. V was shortened by 0 bases and J by 2 bases, with 8 bases between the two germline ends. Germline values: CDR1 ENHRY, CDR2 SYGVKD. CDR3 DNA: TGTGCCATCAGTGAGTCACGGGACACTGGAAACACCATATATTTT. It codes for CAISESRDTGNTIYF.

The chain employs TRBV9 and TRBJ2-5, with 11 bases matching TRBD1. The germline gives CDR1 SGDLS, CDR2 YYNGEE. Trimming took 0 bases from V and 4 from J; bases not matched to a gene: 2. This CDR3 comprises 15 residues. CDR3 residues: CASSVEGTGGETQYF. The DNA of the CDR3 is TGTGCCAGCAGCGTAGAAGGGACAGGGGGAGAGACCCAGTACTTC.

This sequence joins TRBV28 and TRBJ1-1; D remains unclear. V lost 5 bases and J 3 bases, leaving 13 bases between the germline ends. The CDR3 spans 14 residues. Germline-derived CDR1 and CDR2 are MDHEN and SYDVKM. CDR3 coding DNA: TGTGCCAGCAGTGAGGGCCGGTTTGACACTGAAGCTTTCTTT. Amino acid sequence: CASSEGRFDTEAFF.